What follows is one T cell receptor beta chain and its context. No antigen is known for it. A read error may produce the germline difference seen at one junction end. From germline, CDR1 is SGHNT and CDR2 YYREEE (reference sequence). The CDR3 consists of 13 residues. The data stem from a study of tumor-infiltrating lymphocytes in localized non-small cell lung cancer. Looking at the study overall: Resected tumor was paired with non-adjacent uninvolved lung from the same patient.

General observations from the study: Each assay used a separate piece of the same tissue. No link was found between tumor T-cell fraction and recurrence-free survival. Immunotypes IM1 and IM2 had similar TCR-derived T-cell fractions.

Clones were read by immunoSEQ multiplex PCR, and TCRdb kept only the in-frame ones, dropping some. Among tens of thousands of clones listed, approximately 83% were seen once. Sequencing was carried out using lung tumor tissue. The sequence was collected from a human donor with non-small cell lung cancer. The rearrangement joins TRBV5-4 to TRBJ1-6; the match to TRBD1 covers 10 bases. The CDR3 loop reads CASSLARGQGVNF. The CDR3 DNA sequence: TGTGCCAGCAGCTTGGCCCGAGGACAGGGGGTCAACTTT.